Sequencing of this T cell receptor beta chain was carried out in a study of vaccination and CD4 T cells after COVID-19. Germline V CDR1 and CDR2: DFQATT, SNEGSKA (reference sequence). CDR3 length: 16 residues. Between the trimmed V and J ends, which lost 0 bases and 0 bases, there was a span of 11 bases. Study conclusions and caveats: Median counts of SARS-CoV-2-reactive clonotypes increased from roughly 21 to 40; this difference was not significant.

Concerning this clonotype: Its antigen is not known.

The treatment is: roughly 11-day PBMC culture with coronavirus spike peptide pools or control peptides (ViraFEST assay). Sequenced with the Oncomine TCR Beta short-read assay was DNA taken from cultured CD4+ T cells. TCRdb analysed the PCR reads with MiXCR anew, one entry per CDR3 protein. Of 10,000 to 13,000 distinct CDR3 sequences listed, about 50% were seen once; the top ten hold roughly 13%. This clonotype originated in a human donor who had recovered from COVID-19. The sample comprised CD4+ T cells from blood, cultured in vitro. The V call is TRBV20-1, the J call TRBJ2-2, with D uncertain. The CDR3 bases are TGCAGTGCTAGAGATCCCGGTCGGGCGAACACCGGGGAGCTGTTTTTT. Its translation: CSARDPGRANTGELFF.